One and the same sample provided the 32 T cell receptor beta chains below, sequenced in a study of cytomegalovirus exposure and HLA in healthy donors. 60 Vbeta and 13 Jbeta primers were used in PCR. Clones were read by immunoSEQ multiplex PCR, and TCRdb kept only the in-frame ones, dropping some. The sample lists under 200,000 clones; roughly 80% were seen once. Sequencing was carried out using PBMCs. The receptor source for this set is a man in his fifties or sixties in good health and CMV-seropositive.

This clone occurred a few times. The chain links TRBV2 to TRBJ1-5; D possibly corresponds to TRBD1 (5 bases). CDR1 and CDR2 from the germline V gene are SNHLY and FYNNEI. With 5 bases removed from V and 6 bases from J, the gap between germline ends came to 11 bases. The CDR3 is 13 amino acids. The chain's CDR3 is CASSPDRSQPQHF. The CDR3 bases are TGTGCCAGCAGTCCAGACAGAAGTCAGCCCCAGCATTTT.

The CDR3 loop is CAISESTASGRTGELFF. The CDR3, as DNA: TGTGCCATCAGTGAGTCGACGGCTAGCGGGCGCACCGGGGAGCTGTTTTTT. This chain joins TRBV10-3 and TRBJ2-2; 8 bases fit TRBD2. Losses at the gene ends were 0 bases for V and 4 bases for J; bases not matched to a gene: 7. This CDR3 spans 17 amino acids. Germline loops: CDR1 ENHRY, CDR2 SYGVKD.

The chain uses TRBV7-3 and TRBJ2-5, with 8 bases fitting TRBD2. Germline V gives CDR1 SGHTA, CDR2 FQGTGA. The length of the CDR3 is 13 residues. The J segment lost 4 bases and the V segment lost 5 bases, leaving 3 bases of the junction unmatched. The CDR3 DNA sequence: TGTGCCAGCAGCCCCCGGGGGGGAGAGACCCAGTACTTC. This sequence encodes CASSPRGGETQYF. The complete variable domain, with remaining parts taken from reference TRBV7-3 and TRBJ2-5, reads GAGVSQTPSNKVTEKGKYVELRCDPISGHTALYWYRQSLGQGPEFLIYFQGTGAADDSGLPNDRFFAVRPEGSVSTLKIQRTERGDSAVYLCASSPRGGETQYFGPGTRLLVL.

V and J are TRBV6-4 and TRBJ1-6, with 10 bases identical to TRBD1. The CDR3 length is 14 residues. The V gene's germline CDR1 is MRHNA and CDR2 SNTAGT. Germline trimming cut 6 bases from V and 10 bases from J; bases unmatched to any gene: 6. Here the CDR3 reads CASSPRDRGSPLHF. In DNA, the CDR3 is TGTGCCAGCAGCCCCAGGGACAGGGGCTCACCCCTCCACTTT.

V gene TRBV15 combines with J gene TRBJ2-3, with 7 bases aligning to TRBD1. The CDR3 spans 13 residues. CDR1 is LNHNV and CDR2 is YYDKDF in the germline V gene (reference sequence). The J segment lost 13 bases and the V segment lost 0 bases, leaving 7 bases of the junction unmatched. CDR3 nucleotides: TGTGCCACCAGCAGAGAGGACAAGGGACAGAAGTATTTT. It codes for CATSREDKGQKYF.

V is TRBV4-2 and J is TRBJ2-2, with TRBD2 identical over 10 bases. Germline V gene lookup returns CDR1 LGHNA and CDR2 YNFKEQ. The CDR3 contains 18 residues. The trim removed 0 bases at V and 5 bases at J, leaving 9 bases unmatched. The CDR3 here is CASSQDRASGRVTGELFF. CDR3 coding DNA: TGTGCCAGCAGCCAAGATCGGGCTAGCGGGAGAGTTACCGGGGAGCTGTTTTTT.

This clone occurred once. The rearrangement uses TRBV10-2 and TRBJ2-1, with 8 bases identical to TRBD2. This CDR3 comprises 17 residues. The germline V gene has CDR1 WSHSY and CDR2 SAAADI. The J segment lost 9 bases and the V segment lost 3 bases, leaving 16 bases of the junction unmatched. The CDR3 region has the DNA TGCGCCAGCAGTGATCTCCGAGGTCGGGGGGGTGATGGTGAGCAGTTCTTC. It is translated as CASSDLRGRGGDGEQFF.

CDR3 in DNA: TGCGCCAGCAGCCCCTCCCTTCCGGGACAAGTCAACACTGAAGCTTTCTTT. It specifies CASSPSLPGQVNTEAFF. The chain recombines TRBV4-1 with TRBJ1-1; tentatively, D is TRBD1 (6 bases). The V end was cut by 4 bases, the J end by 2 bases, with 20 bases between. The germline V gene encodes CDR1 MGHRA and CDR2 YSYEKL. The CDR3 loop spans 17 amino acids.

J is TRBJ2-5 and V is TRBV19; maybe TRBD2 (6 bases). Germline V gene sequence: CDR1 LNHDA, CDR2 SQIVND (reference sequence). Trimming removed 3 bases at V and 1 base at J, with 12 bases between. The CDR3 extends over 15 amino acids. CDR3 sequence: CASSIGLASQETQYF. For the CDR3, the DNA is TGTGCCAGTAGTATTGGGCTAGCGTCCCAAGAGACCCAGTACTTC. Based on the CDR3 plus reference TRBV19 and TRBJ2-5, the full variable domain is DGGITQSPKYLFRKEGQNVTLSCEQNLNHDAMYWYRQDPGQGLRLIYYSQIVNDFQKGDIAEGYSVSREKKESFPLTVTSAQKNPTAFYLCASSIGLASQETQYFGPGTRLLVL.

This chain connects TRBV9 to TRBJ2-1, with TRBD2 identical over 11 bases. Germline CDR1 and CDR2: SGDLS and YYNGEE. V gave up 4 bases and J gave up 9 bases; unmatched junction bases: 12. This CDR3 spans 16 amino acids. CDR3 DNA sequence: TGTGCCAGCAGCCCCCGACTAGCGGGGAACGTCGGTGAGCAGTTCTTC. It specifies CASSPRLAGNVGEQFF. The whole variable domain, filled in from reference TRBV9 and TRBJ2-1, reads DSGVTQTPKHLITATGQRVTLRCSPRSGDLSVYWYQQSLDQGLQFLIQYYNGEERAKGNILERFSAQQFPDLHSELNLSSLELGDSALYFCASSPRLAGNVGEQFFGPGTRLTVL.

The V call is TRBV6-5, the J call TRBJ1-5, with unresolved D. V lost 5 bases and J 2 bases, leaving 10 bases between the germline ends. CDR3 length equals 14 residues. CDR1 MNHEY and CDR2 SVGAGI come from the germline V gene. CDR3 sequence (DNA): TGTGCCAGCAGTCCCCCCGGAGGCAATCAGCCCCAGCATTTT. Protein sequence: CASSPPGGNQPQHF.

The chain combines TRBV12-5 with TRBJ1-5; weak D call: TRBD1 (5 bases). The CDR3 has 19 amino acids. Germline assignment: CDR1 LGHNT and CDR2 FRNRAP. Between the trimmed V and J ends, which lost 3 bases and 0 bases, there was a span of 21 bases. The CDR3: CASGLLSGGALYSNQPQHF. CDR3 DNA: TGTGCTAGTGGTTTACTGTCGGGCGGGGCCTTGTATAGCAATCAGCCCCAGCATTTT.

CDR3 sequence (DNA): TGTGCCAGCAGTGAATCGCACGGGGGACGTGCGGCTTTCTTT. Translating it yields CASSESHGGRAAFF. The rearrangement joins TRBV25-1 to TRBJ1-1; TRBD1 is a possible D gene (5 bases). CDR1 is MGHDK and CDR2 is SYGVNS in the germline V gene. This CDR3 contains 14 residues. V shed 1 base and J shed 11 bases, with 17 bases lying between them. Combining the CDR3 with reference TRBV25-1 and TRBJ1-1 gives the whole variable domain EADIYQTPRYLVIGTGKKITLECSQTMGHDKMYWYQQDPGMELHLIHYSYGVNSTEKGDLSSESTVSRIRTEHFPLTLESARPSHTSQYLCASSESHGGRAAFFGQGTRLTVV.

The chain recombines TRBV6-5 with TRBJ2-2, with TRBD1 as a possible D gene (5 bases). Trimming shortened V by 2 bases and J by 5 bases, and 12 bases separated the two germline ends. CDR1 MNHEY and CDR2 SVGAGI come from the germline V gene. The CDR3 sequence is 15 residues long. The CDR3 nucleotides read TGTGCCAGCAGTTACGGCAGGGTTGGTACCGGGGAGCTGTTTTTT. Its protein is CASSYGRVGTGELFF.

CDR3 nucleotides: TGTGCCAGCAGTTACGGGGAGGGGAATCAGCCCCAGCATTTT. Amino acid sequence: CASSYGEGNQPQHF. V usage is TRBV6-5 and J usage is TRBJ1-5, with D tentatively TRBD1 (5 bases). Germline V gene data show CDR1 as MNHEY and CDR2 as SVGAGI. V dropped 2 bases and J dropped 4 bases, with 9 bases sitting between them. The CDR3 contains 14 residues.

This clone has only one observation. The chain has TRBV5-4 and TRBJ1-4; the match to TRBD1 covers 9 bases. The CDR3 length is 15 residues. Germline V CDR1 and CDR2: SGHNT, YYREEE (reference sequence). After removal of 4 bases from V and 11 bases from J, the junction contained 12 bases not matched to a gene. The CDR3 region has the DNA TGTGCCAGCAGCGGTTCCGGGACAGGGCAGGAGAAACTGTTTTTT. Protein: CASSGSGTGQEKLFF.

The chain uses TRBV7-3 and TRBJ2-3; perhaps TRBD2 as D (6 bases). Trimming stripped 4 bases from V and 2 bases from J, with 13 bases between. The CDR3 runs 15 residues. Germline V lookup: CDR1 SGHTA, CDR2 FQGTGA. This CDR3 reads CASSSGLPPTDTQYF. The CDR3 nucleotides read TGTGCCAGCAGCTCGGGACTCCCTCCCACAGATACGCAGTATTTT. Full variable domain (remainder filled in from reference TRBV7-3 and TRBJ2-3): GAGVSQTPSNKVTEKGKYVELRCDPISGHTALYWYRQSLGQGPEFLIYFQGTGAADDSGLPNDRFFAVRPEGSVSTLKIQRTERGDSAVYLCASSSGLPPTDTQYFGPGTRLTVL.

This chain joins TRBV29-1 and TRBJ1-2; no firm D call. The CDR3 runs to 11 residues. V lost 1 base and J lost 8, with 8 bases in between. Germline-derived CDR1 and CDR2 are SQVTM and ANQGSEA. CDR3: CSVEVGRGYTF. The CDR3 DNA is TGCAGCGTTGAAGTAGGGAGAGGCTACACCTTC.

The chain employs TRBV9 and TRBJ1-1; D unresolved. Germline lookup yields CDR1 SGDLS and CDR2 YYNGEE. The CDR3 consists of 14 residues. Trimming took 4 bases from V and 6 from J, leaving 16 bases between them. CDR3 residues: CASSPWAGFAEAFF. CDR3 sequence (DNA): TGTGCCAGCAGCCCGTGGGCGGGGTTCGCTGAAGCTTTCTTT. The complete variable domain, with remaining parts taken from reference TRBV9 and TRBJ1-1, reads DSGVTQTPKHLITATGQRVTLRCSPRSGDLSVYWYQQSLDQGLQFLIQYYNGEERAKGNILERFSAQQFPDLHSELNLSSLELGDSALYFCASSPWAGFAEAFFGQGTRLTVV.

The gene calls are TRBV18 and TRBJ1-1; 9 positions agree with TRBD1. This CDR3 comprises 17 residues. Germline V CDR1 and CDR2: KGHSH, LQKENI. V dropped 6 bases and J dropped 2; count of bases not matched to a gene: 13. The CDR3 sequence: CASSPLSAGQGNTEAFF. The CDR3 region has the DNA TGTGCCAGCTCCCCTTTATCTGCGGGACAGGGTAACACTGAAGCTTTCTTT.

The chain is built from TRBV9 and TRBJ1-1, with 9 bases matching TRBD1. Germline CDR1 reads SGDLS; CDR2 reads YYNGEE. The CDR3 length is 15 residues. V trimming: 4 bases; J trimming: 0 bases; junction bases outside the gene matches: 4. CDR3 nucleotides: TGTGCCAGCAGCCCGAGGGACAGGGTGAACACTGAAGCTTTCTTT. Translation: CASSPRDRVNTEAFF.

The chain links TRBV2 to TRBJ2-7; the match to TRBD1 covers 9 bases. CDR1 SNHLY and CDR2 FYNNEI come from the germline V gene. CDR3 size: 14 residues. The trim removed 6 bases at V and 3 bases at J, leaving 6 bases unmatched. The CDR3 sequence: CASSRDREIYEQYF. The CDR3 region has the DNA TGTGCCAGCAGCAGGGACAGGGAAATCTACGAGCAGTACTTC.

This clone was counted a few times. The rearrangement joins TRBV27 to TRBJ1-5; no firm D call. Per germline, CDR1 MNHEY and CDR2 SMNVEV (reference sequence). V was pared by 4 bases and J by 0 bases, with 16 bases between. This CDR3 comprises 17 residues. The CDR3: CASSSNRELYSNQPQHF. Written as DNA, the CDR3 is TGTGCCAGCAGTTCCAACCGGGAGCTATATAGCAATCAGCCCCAGCATTTT.

A few counts support this clone. This chain connects TRBV23-1 to TRBJ1-2; no reliable D call. TRBV23-1 is sorted into the ORF group, with uncertain function. Between the trimmed V and J ends, which lost 0 bases and 2 bases, there was a span of 10 bases. CDR3 length equals 15 residues. The CDR3, as DNA: TGCGCCAGCAGTCAATCGGGCGGGGTCAACTATGGCTACACCTTC. This sequence encodes CASSQSGGVNYGYTF.

J is TRBJ1-5 and V is TRBV21-1; the D segment call TRBD1 is taken from the table without a DNA check. TRBV21-1 is a documented pseudogene. This CDR3 region has 16 residues. The DNA of the CDR3 is TGTGCCAGCAGCAAATGCAGGGGGCTAAGCAATCAGCCCCAGCATTTT. It is translated as CASSKCRGLSNQPQHF.

The chain employs TRBV28 and TRBJ2-3; TRBD1 agrees at 8 bases. Germline lookup yields CDR1 MDHEN and CDR2 SYDVKM. V lost 3 bases, J lost 2 bases, and 4 bases stayed unmatched. There are 15 residues in the CDR3. CDR3 nucleotides: TGTGCCAGCAGTTTTTGGACAGGGAACACAGATACGCAGTATTTT. Amino acid sequence: CASSFWTGNTDTQYF.

V usage is TRBV27 and J usage is TRBJ2-7; 12 bases agree with TRBD1. The CDR3 extends over 16 amino acids. V dropped 4 bases and J dropped 6; count of bases not matched to a gene: 10. Germline-derived CDR1 and CDR2 are MNHEY and SMNVEV (reference sequence). CDR3 in amino acids: CASSSPRGQGAIEQYF. CDR3 nucleotides: TGTGCCAGCAGTTCGCCCCGGGGACAGGGGGCAATCGAGCAGTACTTC.

The rearrangement uses TRBV5-4 and TRBJ2-2; D possibly corresponds to TRBD2 (6 bases). Germline loops: CDR1 SGHNT, CDR2 YYREEE (reference sequence). V lost 0 bases and J 6 bases, leaving 12 bases between the germline ends. The CDR3 is 15 residues long. CDR3 sequence: CASSLAGGSAGELFF. The CDR3 DNA follows: TGTGCCAGCAGCTTGGCCGGGGGTAGCGCCGGGGAGCTGTTTTTT. Drawing the rest from reference TRBV5-4 and TRBJ2-2, the complete variable domain is ETGVTQSPTHLIKTRGQQVTLRCSSQSGHNTVSWYQQALGQGPQFIFQYYREEENGRGNFPPRFSGLQFPNYSSELNVNALELDDSALYLCASSLAGGSAGELFFGEGSRLTVL.

The rearrangement uses TRBV14 and TRBJ2-1; TRBD1 might be the D (9 bases). The CDR3 contains 18 residues. V lost 3 bases, J lost 6 bases, and 24 bases lay in between. Germline assignment: CDR1 SGHDN and CDR2 FVKESK. DNA of the CDR3: TGTGCCAGCAGCCAGGACGGGAGGGGGACAGGGATCTTCAATGAGCAGTTCTTC. This translates into CASSQDGRGTGIFNEQFF.

This chain connects TRBV7-2 to TRBJ2-3, with D possibly being TRBD1 (6 bases). The ends were cut back, 5 bases at V and 3 bases at J, with 6 bases in the middle. Germline CDR1 and CDR2: SGHTA and FQGNSA. This CDR3 contains 12 residues. CDR3 nucleotides: TGTGCCAGCAGCACAGGGACAGATACGCAGTATTTT. It specifies CASSTGTDTQYF.

In DNA form, the CDR3 reads TGTGCCAGCAGCCAATGGGGCAGGGCTTATCAGCCCCAGCATTTT. Amino acid sequence: CASSQWGRAYQPQHF. The rearrangement uses TRBV16 and TRBJ1-5; possible D gene TRBD1, 5 bases. CDR3 length: 15 amino acids. The V gene lost 1 base and the J gene lost 5 bases, with 12 bases spanning the gap. Germline values: CDR1 KGHSY, CDR2 FQNENV. The whole variable domain, remainder taken from reference TRBV16 and TRBJ1-5, is GEEVAQTPKHLVRGEGQKAKLYCAPIKGHSYVFWYQQVLKNEFKFLISFQNENVFDETGMPKERFSAKCLPNSPCSLEIQATKLEDSAVYFCASSQWGRAYQPQHFGDGTRLSIL.

The chain carries TRBV19 and TRBJ2-7, with 8 bases lining up with TRBD1. CDR3 size: 15 residues. The V gene end was trimmed by 6 bases and the J gene end by 0 bases; junction bases not matched to a gene: 7. CDR1 LNHDA and CDR2 SQIVND come from the germline V gene (reference sequence). CDR3 sequence (DNA): TGTGCCAGTAGGGAGGGACAGGCCCGCTCCTACGAGCAGTACTTC. It codes for CASREGQARSYEQYF.